The entry that follows covers one TCR beta chain sequence. Its antigen is not known. This CDR3 comprises 15 residues. V lost 7 bases, J lost 3 bases, and 11 bases stayed unmatched. The germline V gene encodes CDR1 LNHDA and CDR2 SQIVND (reference sequence). The data stem from a study of cytomegalovirus exposure and HLA in healthy donors. Study results and limitations: Specific recognition of CMV antigens was confirmed in vitro for a few chains (all CMV-associated). The dataset shows that most TCR sequences were rare, while some public TCRs occurred in many donors.

A roughly 120-subject validation cohort, separate from the roughly 680-subject first cohort, supplied the donors. Only in-frame clones appear in the TCRdb table, and some are missing; sequencing was by immunoSEQ multiplex PCR. Of about 160,000 clones listed, 80% to 85% are singletons. This TCR came from a man aged 25-45 years in good health and CMV-seropositive. V is TRBV19 and J is TRBJ1-1; 7 nucleotides match TRBD1. Sample: PBMCs. The CDR3 DNA follows: TGTGCCAGTAAAAAGAACAGGGGATCGGACACTGAAGCTTTCTTT. Protein: CASKKNRGSDTEAFF.